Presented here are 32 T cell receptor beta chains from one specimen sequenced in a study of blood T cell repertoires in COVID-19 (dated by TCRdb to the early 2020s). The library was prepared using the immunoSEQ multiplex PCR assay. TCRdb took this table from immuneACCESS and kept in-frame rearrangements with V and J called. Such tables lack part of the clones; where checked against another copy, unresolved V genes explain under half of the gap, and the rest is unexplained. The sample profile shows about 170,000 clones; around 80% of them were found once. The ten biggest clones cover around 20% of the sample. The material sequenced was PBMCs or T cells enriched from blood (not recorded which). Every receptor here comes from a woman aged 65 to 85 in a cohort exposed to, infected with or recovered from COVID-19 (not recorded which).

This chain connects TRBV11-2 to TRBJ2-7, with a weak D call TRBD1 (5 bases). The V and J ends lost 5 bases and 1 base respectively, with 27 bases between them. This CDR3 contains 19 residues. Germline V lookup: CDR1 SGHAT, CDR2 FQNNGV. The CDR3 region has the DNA TGTGCCAGCAGCCCTAGGGGCGACCAGCGTAATTGGGCATCCTACGAGCAGTACTTC. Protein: CASSPRGDQRNWASYEQYF.

CDR3: CASSPSGPRDNEQFF. In DNA, the CDR3 is TGTGCCAGCAGCCCTAGCGGGCCTCGCGACAATGAGCAGTTCTTC. The chain has TRBV11-3 and TRBJ2-1, with 8 bases aligning to TRBD2. CDR1 SGHNT and CDR2 YENEEA come from the germline V gene. Losses at the gene ends were 5 bases for V and 5 bases for J; bases not matched to a gene: 8. The length of the CDR3 is 15 residues.

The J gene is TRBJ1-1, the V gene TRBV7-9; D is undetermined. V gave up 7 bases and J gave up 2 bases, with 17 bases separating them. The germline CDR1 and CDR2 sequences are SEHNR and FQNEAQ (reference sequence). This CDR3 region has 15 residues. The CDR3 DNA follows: TGTGCCAGCATTGGGTTTCGAGGGCCCAACACTGAAGCTTTCTTT. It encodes CASIGFRGPNTEAFF. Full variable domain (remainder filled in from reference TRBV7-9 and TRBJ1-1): DTGVSQNPRHKITKRGQNVTFRCDPISEHNRLYWYRQTLGQGPEFLTYFQNEAQLEKSRLLSDRFSAERPKGSFSTLEIQRTEQGDSAMYLCASIGFRGPNTEAFFGQGTRLTVV.

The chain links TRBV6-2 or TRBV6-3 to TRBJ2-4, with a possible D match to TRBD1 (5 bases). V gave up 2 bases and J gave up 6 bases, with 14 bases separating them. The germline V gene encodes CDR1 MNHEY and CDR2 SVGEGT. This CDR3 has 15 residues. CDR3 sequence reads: CASSYGWGSGNIQYF. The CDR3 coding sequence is TGTGCCAGCAGTTACGGGTGGGGCAGTGGAAACATTCAGTACTTC.

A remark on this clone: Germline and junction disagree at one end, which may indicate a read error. The CDR3 sequence is CASSFRGQSANYGYTF. In nucleotides, the CDR3 is TGTGCTAGCAGCTTTAGGGGCCAGTCCGCTAACTATGGCTACACCTTC. This chain joins TRBV7-7 and TRBJ1-2; D is possibly TRBD1 (5 bases). The CDR3 loop spans 16 amino acids. Germline V lookup: CDR1 SSHAT, CDR2 FNYEAQ (reference sequence).

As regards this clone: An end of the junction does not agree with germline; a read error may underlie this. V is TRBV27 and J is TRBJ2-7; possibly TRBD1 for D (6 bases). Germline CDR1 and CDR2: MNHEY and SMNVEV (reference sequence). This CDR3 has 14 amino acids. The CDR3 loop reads CASSADRLGGSLSF. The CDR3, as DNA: TGTGCCAGCAGTGCCGACAGGTTGGGTGGTTCCCTGTCGTTC.

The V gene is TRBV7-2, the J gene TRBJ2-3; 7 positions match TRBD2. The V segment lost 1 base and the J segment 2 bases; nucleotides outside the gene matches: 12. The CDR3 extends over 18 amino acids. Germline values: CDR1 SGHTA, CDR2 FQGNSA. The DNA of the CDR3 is TGTGCCAGCAGCTTAGGGGAGGGAGGGGCGAGTAACACAGATACGCAGTATTTT. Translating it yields CASSLGEGGASNTDTQYF. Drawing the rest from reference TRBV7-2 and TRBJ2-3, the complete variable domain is GAGVSQSPSNKVTEKGKDVELRCDPISGHTALYWYRQSLGQGLEFLIYFQGNSAPDKSGLPSDRFSAERTGGSVSTLTIQRTQQEDSAVYLCASSLGEGGASNTDTQYFGPGTRLTVL.

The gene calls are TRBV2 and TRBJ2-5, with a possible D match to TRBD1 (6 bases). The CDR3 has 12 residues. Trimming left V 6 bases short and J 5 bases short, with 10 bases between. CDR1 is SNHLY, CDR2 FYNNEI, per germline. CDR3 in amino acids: CASRGRGETQYF. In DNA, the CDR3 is TGTGCCAGCAGGGGCAGGGGTGAGACCCAGTACTTC. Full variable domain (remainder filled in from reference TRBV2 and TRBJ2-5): EPEVTQTPSHQVTQMGQEVILRCVPISNHLYFYWYRQILGQKVEFLVSFYNNEISEKSEIFDDQFSVERPDGSNFTLKIRSTKLEDSAMYFCASRGRGETQYFGPGTRLLVL.

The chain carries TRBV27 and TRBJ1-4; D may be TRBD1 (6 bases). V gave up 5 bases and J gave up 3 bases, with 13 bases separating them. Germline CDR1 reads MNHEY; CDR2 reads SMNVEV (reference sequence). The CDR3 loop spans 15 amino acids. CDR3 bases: TGTGCCAGCAGTACGGGGGGCGGATCTAATGAAAAACTGTTTTTT. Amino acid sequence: CASSTGGGSNEKLFF.

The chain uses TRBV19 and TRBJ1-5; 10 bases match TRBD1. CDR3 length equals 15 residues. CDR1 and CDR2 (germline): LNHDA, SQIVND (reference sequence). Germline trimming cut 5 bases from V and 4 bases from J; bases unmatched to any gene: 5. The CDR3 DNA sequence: TGTGCCAGTAGTGACAGGGGGCTCCCGAATCAGCCCCAGCATTTT. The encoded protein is CASSDRGLPNQPQHF. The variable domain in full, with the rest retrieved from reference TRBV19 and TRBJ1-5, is DGGITQSPKYLFRKEGQNVTLSCEQNLNHDAMYWYRQDPGQGLRLIYYSQIVNDFQKGDIAEGYSVSREKKESFPLTVTSAQKNPTAFYLCASSDRGLPNQPQHFGDGTRLSIL.

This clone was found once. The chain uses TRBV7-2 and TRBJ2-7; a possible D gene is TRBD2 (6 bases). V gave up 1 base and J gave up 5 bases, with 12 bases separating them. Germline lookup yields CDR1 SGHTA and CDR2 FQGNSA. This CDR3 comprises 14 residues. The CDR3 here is CASSLVSGVDEQYF. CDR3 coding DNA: TGTGCCAGCAGCTTAGTATCGGGAGTCGACGAGCAGTACTTC.

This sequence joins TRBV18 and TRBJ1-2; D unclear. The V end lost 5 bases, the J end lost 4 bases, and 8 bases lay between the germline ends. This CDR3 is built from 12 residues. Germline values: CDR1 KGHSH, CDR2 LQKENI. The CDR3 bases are TGTGCCAGCTCAGAGGGCGTCTATGGCTACACCTTC. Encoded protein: CASSEGVYGYTF. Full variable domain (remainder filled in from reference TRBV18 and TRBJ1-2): NAGVMQNPRHLVRRRGQEARLRCSPMKGHSHVYWYRQLPEEGLKFMVYLQKENIIDESGMPKERFSAEFPKEGPSILRIQQVVRGDSAAYFCASSEGVYGYTFGSGTRLTVV.

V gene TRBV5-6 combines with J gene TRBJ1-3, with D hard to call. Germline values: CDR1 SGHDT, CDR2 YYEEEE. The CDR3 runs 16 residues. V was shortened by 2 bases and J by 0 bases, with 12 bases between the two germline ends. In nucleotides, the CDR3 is TGTGCCAGCAGCTTACTAGGGTTTAACTCTGGAAACACCATATATTTT. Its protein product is CASSLLGFNSGNTIYF.

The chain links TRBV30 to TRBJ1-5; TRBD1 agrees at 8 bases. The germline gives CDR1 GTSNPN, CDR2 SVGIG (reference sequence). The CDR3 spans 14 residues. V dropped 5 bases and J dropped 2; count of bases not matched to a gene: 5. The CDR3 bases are TGTGCCTGGGGGTACAGGGGGGGCAATCAGCCCCAGCATTTT. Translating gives CAWGYRGGNQPQHF. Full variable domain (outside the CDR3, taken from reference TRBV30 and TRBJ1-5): SQTIHQWPATLVQPVGSPLSLECTVEGTSNPNLYWYRQAAGRGLQLLFYSVGIGQISSEVPQNLSASRPQDRQFILSSKKLLLSDSGFYLCAWGYRGGNQPQHFGDGTRLSIL.

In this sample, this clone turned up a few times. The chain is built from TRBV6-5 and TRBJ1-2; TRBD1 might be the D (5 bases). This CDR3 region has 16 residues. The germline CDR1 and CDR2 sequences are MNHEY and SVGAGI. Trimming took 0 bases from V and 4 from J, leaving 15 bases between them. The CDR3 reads CASSYSTGLGAYGYTF. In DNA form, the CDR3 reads TGTGCCAGCAGTTACTCAACCGGGCTTGGGGCCTATGGCTACACCTTC.

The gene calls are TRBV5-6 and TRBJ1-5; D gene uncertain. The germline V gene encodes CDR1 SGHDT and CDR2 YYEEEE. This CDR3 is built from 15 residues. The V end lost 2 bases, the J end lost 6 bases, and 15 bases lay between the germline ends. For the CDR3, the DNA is TGTGCCAGCAGCTTTTTCATGGATACGGGTCAGCCCCAGCATTTT. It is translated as CASSFFMDTGQPQHF.

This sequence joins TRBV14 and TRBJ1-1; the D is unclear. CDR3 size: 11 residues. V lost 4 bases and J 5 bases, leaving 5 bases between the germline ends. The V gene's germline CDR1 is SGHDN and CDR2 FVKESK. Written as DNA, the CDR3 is TGTGCCAGCAGCCGAGGGACTGAAGCTTTCTTT. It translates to CASSRGTEAFF.

The DNA for the CDR3 is TGTGCCAGCAGCCCCGACAGGGGGCGGAGTCAGCCCCAGCATTTT. It is translated as CASSPDRGRSQPQHF. This rearrangement joins TRBV7-2 to TRBJ1-5; 10 bases fit TRBD1. Germline-derived CDR1 and CDR2 are SGHTA and FQGNSA. The CDR3 has 15 amino acids. With 5 bases clipped from V and 6 bases from J, the junction kept 7 bases outside the gene matches.

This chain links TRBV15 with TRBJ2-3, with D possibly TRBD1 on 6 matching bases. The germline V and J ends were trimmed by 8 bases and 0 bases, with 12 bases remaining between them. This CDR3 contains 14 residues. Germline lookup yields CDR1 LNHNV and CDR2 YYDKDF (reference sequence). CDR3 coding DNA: TGTGCCACCGGGGACACACATAGCACAGATACGCAGTATTTT. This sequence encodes CATGDTHSTDTQYF.

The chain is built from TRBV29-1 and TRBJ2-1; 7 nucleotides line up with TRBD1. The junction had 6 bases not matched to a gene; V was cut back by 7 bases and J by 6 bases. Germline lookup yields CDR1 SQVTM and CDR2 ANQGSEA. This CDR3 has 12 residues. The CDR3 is CSAGTAFNEQFF. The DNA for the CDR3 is TGCAGCGCCGGGACAGCCTTCAATGAGCAGTTCTTC.

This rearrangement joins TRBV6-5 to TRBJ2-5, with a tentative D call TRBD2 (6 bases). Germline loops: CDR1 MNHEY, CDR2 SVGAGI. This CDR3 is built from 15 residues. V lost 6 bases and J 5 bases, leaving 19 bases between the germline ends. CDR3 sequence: CASRGSGPDGETQYF. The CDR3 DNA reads TGTGCCAGCAGGGGGAGCGGGCCGGACGGCGAGACCCAGTACTTC.

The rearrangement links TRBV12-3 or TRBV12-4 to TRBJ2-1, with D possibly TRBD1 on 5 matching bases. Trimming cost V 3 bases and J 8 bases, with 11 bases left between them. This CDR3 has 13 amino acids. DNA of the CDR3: TGTGCCAGCAGTTTGAATCAGGGCTATGAGCAGTTCTTC. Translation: CASSLNQGYEQFF.

Here the CDR3 DNA reads TGTGCCAGCAGTGGGGCAGCTGGGGCCAACGTCCTGACTTTC. It codes for CASSGAAGANVLTF. The genes are TRBV2 and TRBJ2-6, with D hard to call. The CDR3 is made up of 14 amino acids. From germline, CDR1 is SNHLY and CDR2 FYNNEI. Trimming removed 4 bases from V and 2 bases from J, with 6 bases in between.

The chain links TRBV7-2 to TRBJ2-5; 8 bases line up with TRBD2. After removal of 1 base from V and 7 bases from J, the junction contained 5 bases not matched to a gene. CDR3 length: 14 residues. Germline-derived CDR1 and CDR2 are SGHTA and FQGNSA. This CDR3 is CASSLVGGGGTQYF. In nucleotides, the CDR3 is TGTGCCAGCAGCTTAGTCGGGGGGGGAGGGACCCAGTACTTC.

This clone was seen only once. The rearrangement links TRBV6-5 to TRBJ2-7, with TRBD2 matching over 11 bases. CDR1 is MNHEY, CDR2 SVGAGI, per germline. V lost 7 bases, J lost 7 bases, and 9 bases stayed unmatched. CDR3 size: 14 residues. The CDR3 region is CASKVGLAGVEQYF. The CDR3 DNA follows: TGTGCCAGCAAGGTCGGACTAGCGGGCGTGGAGCAGTACTTC.

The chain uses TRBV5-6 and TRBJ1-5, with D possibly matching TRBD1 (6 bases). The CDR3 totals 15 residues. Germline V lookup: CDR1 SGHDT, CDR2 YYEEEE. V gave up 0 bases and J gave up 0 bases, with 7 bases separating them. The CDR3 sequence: CASSLDRASNQPQHF. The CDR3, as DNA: TGTGCCAGCAGCTTGGACAGGGCTAGCAATCAGCCCCAGCATTTT.

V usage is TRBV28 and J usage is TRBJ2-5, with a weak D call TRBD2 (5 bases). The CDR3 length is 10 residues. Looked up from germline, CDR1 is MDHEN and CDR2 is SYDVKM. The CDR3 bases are TGTGTGGCTGGAGGAGAGACCCAGTACTTC. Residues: CVAGGETQYF.

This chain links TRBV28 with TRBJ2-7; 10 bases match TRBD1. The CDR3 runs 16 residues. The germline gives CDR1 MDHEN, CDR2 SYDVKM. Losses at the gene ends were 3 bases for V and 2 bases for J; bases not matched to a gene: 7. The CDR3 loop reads CASSFPGQGFTYEQYF. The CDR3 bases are TGTGCCAGCAGTTTCCCGGGACAGGGGTTTACCTACGAGCAGTACTTC.

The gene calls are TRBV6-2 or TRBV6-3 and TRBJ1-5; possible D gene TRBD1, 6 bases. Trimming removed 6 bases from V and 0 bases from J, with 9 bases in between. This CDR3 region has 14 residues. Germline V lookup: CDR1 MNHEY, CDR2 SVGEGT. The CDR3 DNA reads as TGTGCCAGCAGCTGGACAGATAGCAATCAGCCCCAGCATTTT. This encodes CASSWTDSNQPQHF.

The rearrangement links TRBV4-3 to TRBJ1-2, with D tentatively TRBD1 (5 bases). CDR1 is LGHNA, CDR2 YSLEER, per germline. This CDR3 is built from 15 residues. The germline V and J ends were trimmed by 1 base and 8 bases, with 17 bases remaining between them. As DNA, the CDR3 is TGCGCCAGCAGCCAAGCGAACCTCCAGGGTGGCGGCTACACCTTC. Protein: CASSQANLQGGGYTF.

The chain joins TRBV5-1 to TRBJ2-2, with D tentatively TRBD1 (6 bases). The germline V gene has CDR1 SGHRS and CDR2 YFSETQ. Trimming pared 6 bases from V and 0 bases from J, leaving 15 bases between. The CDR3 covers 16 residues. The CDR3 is CASNDRISPNTGELFF. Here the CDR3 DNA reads TGCGCCAGCAACGACAGGATCTCTCCGAACACCGGGGAGCTGTTTTTT.

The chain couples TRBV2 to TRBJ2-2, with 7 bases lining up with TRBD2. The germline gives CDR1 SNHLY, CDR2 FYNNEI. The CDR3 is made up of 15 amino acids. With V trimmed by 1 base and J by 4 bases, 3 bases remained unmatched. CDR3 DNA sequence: TGTGCCAGCAGTGAAGGACTAGCCGGCACCGGGGAGCTGTTTTTT. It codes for CASSEGLAGTGELFF.